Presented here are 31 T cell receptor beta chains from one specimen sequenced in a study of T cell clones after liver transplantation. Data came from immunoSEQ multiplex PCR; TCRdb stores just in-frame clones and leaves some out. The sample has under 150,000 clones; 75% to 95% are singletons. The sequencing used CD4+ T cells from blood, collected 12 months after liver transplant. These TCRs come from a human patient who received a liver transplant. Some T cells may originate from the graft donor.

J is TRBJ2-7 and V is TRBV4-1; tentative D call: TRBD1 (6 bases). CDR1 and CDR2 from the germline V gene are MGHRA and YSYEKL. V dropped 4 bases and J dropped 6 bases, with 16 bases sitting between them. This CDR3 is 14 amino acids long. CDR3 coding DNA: TGCGCCAGCAGCCTAGAGGACAGCATGGGCGAGCAGTACTTC. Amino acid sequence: CASSLEDSMGEQYF.

The CDR3 DNA is TGCGCCAGCAGCGGGGGGCGAGTTAACACAGATACGCAGTATTTT. The encoded protein is CASSGGRVNTDTQYF. This rearrangement joins TRBV5-1 to TRBJ2-3; D may be TRBD1 or TRBD2 (6 bases each). Germline V gene sequence: CDR1 SGHRS, CDR2 YFSETQ. CDR3 length equals 15 residues. V lost 4 bases to trimming and J lost 2 bases, with 14 bases between them. The variable domain in full, completed from reference TRBV5-1 and TRBJ2-3, reads KAGVTQTPRYLIKTRGQQVTLSCSPISGHRSVSWYQQTPGQGLQFLFEYFSETQRNKGNFPGRFSGRQFSNSRSEMNVSTLELGDSALYLCASSGGRVNTDTQYFGPGTRLTVL.

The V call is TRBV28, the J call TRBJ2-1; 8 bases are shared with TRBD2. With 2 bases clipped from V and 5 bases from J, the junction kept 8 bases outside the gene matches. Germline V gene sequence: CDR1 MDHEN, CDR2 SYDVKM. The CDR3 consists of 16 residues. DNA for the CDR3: TGTGCCAGCAGTTTAGTTCTCCTAGCGGGCCACAATGAGCAGTTCTTC. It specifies CASSLVLLAGHNEQFF. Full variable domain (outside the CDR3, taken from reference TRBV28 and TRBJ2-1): DVKVTQSSRYLVKRTGEKVFLECVQDMDHENMFWYRQDPGLGLRLIYFSYDVKMKEKGDIPEGYSVSREKKERFSLILESASTNQTSMYLCASSLVLLAGHNEQFFGPGTRLTVL.

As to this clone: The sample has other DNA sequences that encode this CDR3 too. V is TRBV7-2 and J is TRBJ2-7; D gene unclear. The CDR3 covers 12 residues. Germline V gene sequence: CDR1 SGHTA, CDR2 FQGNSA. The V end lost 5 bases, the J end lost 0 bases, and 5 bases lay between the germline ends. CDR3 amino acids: CASSKSSYEQYF. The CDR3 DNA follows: TGTGCCAGCAGCAAGAGCTCCTACGAGCAGTACTTC.

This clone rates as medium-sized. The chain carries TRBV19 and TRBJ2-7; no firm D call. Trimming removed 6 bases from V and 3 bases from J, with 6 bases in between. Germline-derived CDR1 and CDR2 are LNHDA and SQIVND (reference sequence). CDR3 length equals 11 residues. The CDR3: CASRSGYEQYF. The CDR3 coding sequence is TGTGCCAGTAGGAGTGGCTACGAGCAGTACTTC.

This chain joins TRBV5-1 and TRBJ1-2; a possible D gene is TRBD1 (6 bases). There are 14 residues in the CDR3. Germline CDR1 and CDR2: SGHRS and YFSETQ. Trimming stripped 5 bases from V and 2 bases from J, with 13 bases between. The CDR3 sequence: CASRSGGVNYGYTF. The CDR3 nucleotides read TGCGCCAGCAGATCGGGGGGCGTAAACTATGGCTACACCTTC.

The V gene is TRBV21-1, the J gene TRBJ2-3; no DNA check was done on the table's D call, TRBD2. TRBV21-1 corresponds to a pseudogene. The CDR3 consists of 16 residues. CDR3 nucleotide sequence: TGTGCCAGCAGCGAGGGACTAGCGGGAGAGCCAGATACGCAGTATTTT. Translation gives CASSEGLAGEPDTQYF.

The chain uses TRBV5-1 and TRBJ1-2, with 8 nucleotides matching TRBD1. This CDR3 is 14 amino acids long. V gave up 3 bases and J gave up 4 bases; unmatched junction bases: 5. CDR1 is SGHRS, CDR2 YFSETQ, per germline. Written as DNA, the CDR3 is TGCGCCAGCAGCTCGCGGACAGGGACCTATGGCTACACCTTC. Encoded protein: CASSSRTGTYGYTF.

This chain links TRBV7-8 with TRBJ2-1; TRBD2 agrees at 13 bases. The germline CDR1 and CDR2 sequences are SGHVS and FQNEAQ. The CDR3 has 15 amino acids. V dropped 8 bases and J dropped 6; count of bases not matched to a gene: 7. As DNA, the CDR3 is TGTGCCAGCGTCCCCGGGACTAGCGGGATCAATGAGCAGTTCTTC. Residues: CASVPGTSGINEQFF.

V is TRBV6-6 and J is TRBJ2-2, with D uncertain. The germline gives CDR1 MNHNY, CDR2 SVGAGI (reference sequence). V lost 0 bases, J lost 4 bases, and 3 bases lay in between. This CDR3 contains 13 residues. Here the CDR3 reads CASSYSATGELFF. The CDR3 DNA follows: TGTGCCAGCAGTTACTCGGCCACCGGGGAGCTGTTTTTT.

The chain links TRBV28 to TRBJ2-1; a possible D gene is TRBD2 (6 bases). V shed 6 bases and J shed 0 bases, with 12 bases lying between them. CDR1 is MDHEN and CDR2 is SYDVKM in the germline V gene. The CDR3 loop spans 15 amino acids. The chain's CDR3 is CASSRDGSSYNEQFF. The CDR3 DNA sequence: TGTGCCAGCAGCCGAGACGGGAGCTCCTACAATGAGCAGTTCTTC.

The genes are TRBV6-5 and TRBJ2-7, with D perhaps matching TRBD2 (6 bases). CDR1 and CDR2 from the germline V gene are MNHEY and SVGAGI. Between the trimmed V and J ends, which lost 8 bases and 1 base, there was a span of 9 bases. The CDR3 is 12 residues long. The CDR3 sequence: CASSGGSYEQYF. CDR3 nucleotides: TGTGCCAGCTCCGGAGGGTCCTACGAGCAGTACTTC.

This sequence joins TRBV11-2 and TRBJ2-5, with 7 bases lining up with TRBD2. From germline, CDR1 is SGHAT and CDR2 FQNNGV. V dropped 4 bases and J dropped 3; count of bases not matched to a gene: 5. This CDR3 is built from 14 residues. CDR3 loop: CASSSGTIKETQYF. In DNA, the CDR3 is TGTGCCAGCAGCTCCGGGACTATTAAAGAGACCCAGTACTTC.

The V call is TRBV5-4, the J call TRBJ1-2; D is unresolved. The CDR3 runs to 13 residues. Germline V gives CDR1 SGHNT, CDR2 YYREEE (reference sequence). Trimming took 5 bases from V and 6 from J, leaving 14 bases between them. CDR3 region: CASSSGSRHGYTF. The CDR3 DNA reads TGTGCCAGCAGTTCGGGTTCCCGGCATGGCTACACCTTC.

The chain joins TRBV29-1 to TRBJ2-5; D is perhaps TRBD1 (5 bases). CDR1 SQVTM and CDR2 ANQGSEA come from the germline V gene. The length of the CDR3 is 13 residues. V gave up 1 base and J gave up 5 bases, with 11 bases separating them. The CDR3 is CSVEGPRVETQYF. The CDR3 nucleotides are TGCAGCGTTGAAGGCCCCAGGGTGGAGACCCAGTACTTC.

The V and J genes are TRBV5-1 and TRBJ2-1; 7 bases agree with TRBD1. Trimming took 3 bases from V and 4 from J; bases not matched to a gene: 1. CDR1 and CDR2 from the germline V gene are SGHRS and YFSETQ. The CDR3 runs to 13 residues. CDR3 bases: TGCGCCAGCAGCTCGGACAGGTACAATGAGCAGTTCTTC. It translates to CASSSDRYNEQFF.

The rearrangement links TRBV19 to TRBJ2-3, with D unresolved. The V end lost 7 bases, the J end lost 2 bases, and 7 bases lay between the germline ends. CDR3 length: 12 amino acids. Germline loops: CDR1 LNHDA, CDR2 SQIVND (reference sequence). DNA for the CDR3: TGTGCCAGTACCGGTAACACAGATACGCAGTATTTT. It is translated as CASTGNTDTQYF.

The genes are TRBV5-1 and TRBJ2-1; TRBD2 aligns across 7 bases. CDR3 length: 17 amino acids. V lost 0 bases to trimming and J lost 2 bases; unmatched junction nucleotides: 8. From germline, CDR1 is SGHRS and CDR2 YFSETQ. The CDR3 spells CASSLGPRAGAYNEQFF. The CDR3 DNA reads TGCGCCAGCAGCTTGGGCCCCCGGGCGGGAGCCTACAATGAGCAGTTCTTC.

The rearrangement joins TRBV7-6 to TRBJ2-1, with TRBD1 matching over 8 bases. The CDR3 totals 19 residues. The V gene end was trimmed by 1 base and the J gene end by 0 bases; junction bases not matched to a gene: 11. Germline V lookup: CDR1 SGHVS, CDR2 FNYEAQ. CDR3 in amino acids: CASSLGSRGPESSYNEQFF. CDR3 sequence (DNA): TGTGCCAGCAGCTTAGGGTCCAGGGGGCCCGAAAGCTCCTACAATGAGCAGTTCTTC.

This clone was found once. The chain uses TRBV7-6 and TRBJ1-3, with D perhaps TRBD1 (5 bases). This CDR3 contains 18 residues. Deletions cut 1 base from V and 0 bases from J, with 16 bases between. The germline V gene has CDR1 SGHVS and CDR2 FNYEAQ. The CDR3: CASSLGGAGMSSGNTIYF. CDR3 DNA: TGTGCCAGCAGCTTAGGAGGAGCAGGGATGAGCTCTGGAAACACCATATATTTT.

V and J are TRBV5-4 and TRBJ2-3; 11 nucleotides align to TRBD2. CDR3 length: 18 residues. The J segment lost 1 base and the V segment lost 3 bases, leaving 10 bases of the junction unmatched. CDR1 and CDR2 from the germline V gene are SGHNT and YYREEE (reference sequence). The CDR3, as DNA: TGTGCCAGCAGCTCGGGAACTAGCGGGAGCGTTGGCACAGATACGCAGTATTTT. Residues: CASSSGTSGSVGTDTQYF.

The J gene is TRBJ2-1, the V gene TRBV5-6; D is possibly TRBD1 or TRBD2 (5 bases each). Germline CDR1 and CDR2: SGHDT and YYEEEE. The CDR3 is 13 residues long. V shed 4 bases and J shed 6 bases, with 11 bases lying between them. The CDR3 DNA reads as TGTGCCAGCAGCGTGGTTGGGGGCAATGAGCAGTTCTTC. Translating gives CASSVVGGNEQFF.

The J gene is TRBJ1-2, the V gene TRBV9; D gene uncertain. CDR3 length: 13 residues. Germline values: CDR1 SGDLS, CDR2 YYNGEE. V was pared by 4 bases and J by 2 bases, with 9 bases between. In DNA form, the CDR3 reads TGTGCCAGCAGCCCCGGGAAAAACTATGGCTACACCTTC. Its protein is CASSPGKNYGYTF.

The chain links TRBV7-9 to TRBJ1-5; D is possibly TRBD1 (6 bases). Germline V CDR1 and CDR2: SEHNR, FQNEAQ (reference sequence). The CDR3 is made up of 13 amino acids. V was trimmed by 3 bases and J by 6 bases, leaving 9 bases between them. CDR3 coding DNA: TGTGCCAGCAGCTTTAGGGGGGCTCAGCCCCAGCATTTT. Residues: CASSFRGAQPQHF.

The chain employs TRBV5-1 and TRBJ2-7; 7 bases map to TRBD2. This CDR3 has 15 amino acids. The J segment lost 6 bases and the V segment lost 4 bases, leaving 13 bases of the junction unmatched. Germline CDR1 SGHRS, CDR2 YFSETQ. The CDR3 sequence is CASSGLGGISLEQYF. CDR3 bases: TGCGCCAGCAGCGGCTTGGGAGGGATAAGCCTCGAGCAGTACTTC.

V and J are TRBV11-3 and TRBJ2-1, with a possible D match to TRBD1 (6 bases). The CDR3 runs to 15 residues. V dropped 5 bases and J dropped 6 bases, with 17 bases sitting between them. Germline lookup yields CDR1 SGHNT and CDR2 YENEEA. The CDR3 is CASSLRPGVGNEQFF. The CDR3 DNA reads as TGTGCCAGCAGCCTTCGCCCAGGGGTTGGCAATGAGCAGTTCTTC.

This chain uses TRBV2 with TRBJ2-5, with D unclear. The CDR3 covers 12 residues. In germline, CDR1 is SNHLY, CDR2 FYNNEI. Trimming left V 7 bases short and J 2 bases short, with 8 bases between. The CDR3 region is CASTWSQETQYF. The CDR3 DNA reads TGTGCCAGCACATGGAGTCAAGAGACCCAGTACTTC.

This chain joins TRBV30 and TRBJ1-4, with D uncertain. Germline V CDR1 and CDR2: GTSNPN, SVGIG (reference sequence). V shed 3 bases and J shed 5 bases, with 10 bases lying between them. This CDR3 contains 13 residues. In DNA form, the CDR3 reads TGTGCCTGGAGGTGGGGTCCGAATGAAAAACTGTTTTTT. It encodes CAWRWGPNEKLFF.

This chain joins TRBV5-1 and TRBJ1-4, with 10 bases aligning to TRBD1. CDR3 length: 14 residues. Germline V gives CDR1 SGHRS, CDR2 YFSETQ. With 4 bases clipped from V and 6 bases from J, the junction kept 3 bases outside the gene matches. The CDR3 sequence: CASSPGQGDEKLFF. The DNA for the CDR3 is TGCGCCAGCAGCCCCGGACAGGGGGATGAAAAACTGTTTTTT.

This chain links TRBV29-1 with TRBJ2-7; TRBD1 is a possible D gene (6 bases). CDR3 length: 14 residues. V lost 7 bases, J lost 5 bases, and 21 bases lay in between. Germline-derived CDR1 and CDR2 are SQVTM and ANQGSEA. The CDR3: CSAGQSGASDEQYF. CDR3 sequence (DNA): TGCAGCGCGGGACAAAGTGGGGCCTCAGACGAGCAGTACTTC.

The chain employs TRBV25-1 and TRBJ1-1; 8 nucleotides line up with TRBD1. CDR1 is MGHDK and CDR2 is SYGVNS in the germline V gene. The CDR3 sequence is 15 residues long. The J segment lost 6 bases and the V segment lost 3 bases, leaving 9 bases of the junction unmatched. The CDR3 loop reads CASSDSRTGMAEAFF. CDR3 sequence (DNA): TGTGCCAGCAGTGACTCCCGGACAGGGATGGCTGAAGCTTTCTTT.